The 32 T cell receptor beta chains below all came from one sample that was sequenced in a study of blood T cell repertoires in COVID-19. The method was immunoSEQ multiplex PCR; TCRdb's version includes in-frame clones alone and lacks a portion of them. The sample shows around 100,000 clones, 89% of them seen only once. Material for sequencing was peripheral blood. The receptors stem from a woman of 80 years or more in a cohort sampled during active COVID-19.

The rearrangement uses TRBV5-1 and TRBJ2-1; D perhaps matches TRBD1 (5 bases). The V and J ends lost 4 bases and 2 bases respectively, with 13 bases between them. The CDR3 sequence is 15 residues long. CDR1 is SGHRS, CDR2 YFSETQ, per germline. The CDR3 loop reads CASSPRTTPYNEQFF. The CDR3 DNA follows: TGCGCCAGCAGCCCCCGGACAACTCCCTACAATGAGCAGTTCTTC.

This CDR3 reads CASSPRQGTPYEQYF. The CDR3 nucleotides read TGTGCCAGCAGTCCACGACAGGGTACACCCTACGAGCAGTACTTC. V and J are TRBV6-5 and TRBJ2-7, with 7 bases aligning to TRBD1. The V segment lost 5 bases and the J segment 2 bases; nucleotides outside the gene matches: 9. The germline V gene has CDR1 MNHEY and CDR2 SVGAGI. The CDR3 extends over 15 amino acids.

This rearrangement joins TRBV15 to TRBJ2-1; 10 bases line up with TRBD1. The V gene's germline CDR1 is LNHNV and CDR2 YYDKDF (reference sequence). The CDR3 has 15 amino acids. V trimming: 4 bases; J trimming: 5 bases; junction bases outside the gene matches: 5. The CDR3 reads CATSKDRGRNNEQFF. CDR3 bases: TGTGCCACCAGCAAAGACAGGGGGCGAAACAATGAGCAGTTCTTC.

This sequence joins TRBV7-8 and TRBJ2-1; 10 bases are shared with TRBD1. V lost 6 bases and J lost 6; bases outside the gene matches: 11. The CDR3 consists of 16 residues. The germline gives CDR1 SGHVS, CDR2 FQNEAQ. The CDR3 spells CASRYSRDRGFNEQFF. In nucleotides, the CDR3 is TGTGCCAGCAGATACAGTAGGGACAGGGGTTTCAATGAGCAGTTCTTC. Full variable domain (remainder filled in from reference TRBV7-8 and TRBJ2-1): GAGVSQSPRYKVAKRGQDVALRCDPISGHVSLFWYQQALGQGPEFLTYFQNEAQLDKSGLPSDRFFAERPEGSVSTLKIQRTQQEDSAVYLCASRYSRDRGFNEQFFGPGTRLTVL.

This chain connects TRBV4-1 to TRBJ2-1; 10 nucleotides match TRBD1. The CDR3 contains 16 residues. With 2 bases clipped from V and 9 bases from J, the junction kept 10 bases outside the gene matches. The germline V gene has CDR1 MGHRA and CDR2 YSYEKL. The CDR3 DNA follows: TGCGCCAGCAGCCAAAGCCTGGGACAGGGGCAGAGTGAGCAGTTCTTC. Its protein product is CASSQSLGQGQSEQFF.

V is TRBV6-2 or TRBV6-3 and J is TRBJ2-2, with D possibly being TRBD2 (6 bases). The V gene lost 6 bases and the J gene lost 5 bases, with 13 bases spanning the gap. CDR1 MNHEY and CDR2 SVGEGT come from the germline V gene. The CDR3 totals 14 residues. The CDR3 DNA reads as TGTGCCAGCAGCAATCGGGGGTTGACCGGGGAGCTGTTTTTT. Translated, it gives CASSNRGLTGELFF.

CDR3 region: CASSLYGAPIGTGELFF. Here the CDR3 DNA reads TGTGCCAGCAGTTTATATGGGGCCCCAATTGGCACCGGGGAGCTGTTTTTT. The chain has TRBV27 and TRBJ2-2; perhaps TRBD1 as D (5 bases). V dropped 1 base and J dropped 4 bases, with 16 bases sitting between them. The CDR3 has 17 residues. Germline CDR1 is MNHEY and CDR2 is SMNVEV (reference sequence).

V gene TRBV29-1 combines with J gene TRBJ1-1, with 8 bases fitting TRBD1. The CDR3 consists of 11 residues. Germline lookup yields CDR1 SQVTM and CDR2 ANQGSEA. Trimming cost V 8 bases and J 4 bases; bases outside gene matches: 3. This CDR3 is CSTGGSTEAFF. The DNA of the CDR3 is TGCAGCACAGGGGGGAGCACTGAAGCTTTCTTT.

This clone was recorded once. CDR3 DNA sequence: TGCGCCAGCAGCTTGGCCGAGGGAAACACCATATATTTT. It translates to CASSLAEGNTIYF. V is TRBV5-1 and J is TRBJ1-3; D gene unclear. The germline V gene has CDR1 SGHRS and CDR2 YFSETQ. The CDR3 contains 13 residues. Trimming pared 0 bases from V and 4 bases from J, leaving 5 bases between. The variable domain in full, with the rest retrieved from reference TRBV5-1 and TRBJ1-3, is KAGVTQTPRYLIKTRGQQVTLSCSPISGHRSVSWYQQTPGQGLQFLFEYFSETQRNKGNFPGRFSGRQFSNSRSEMNVSTLELGDSALYLCASSLAEGNTIYFGEGSWLTVV.

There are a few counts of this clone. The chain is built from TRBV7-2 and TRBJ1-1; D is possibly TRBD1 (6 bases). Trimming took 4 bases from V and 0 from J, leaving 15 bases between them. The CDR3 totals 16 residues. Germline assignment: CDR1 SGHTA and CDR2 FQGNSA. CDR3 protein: CASSSKRGGVNTEAFF. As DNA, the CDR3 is TGTGCCAGCAGCTCCAAAAGGGGGGGGGTGAACACTGAAGCTTTCTTT.

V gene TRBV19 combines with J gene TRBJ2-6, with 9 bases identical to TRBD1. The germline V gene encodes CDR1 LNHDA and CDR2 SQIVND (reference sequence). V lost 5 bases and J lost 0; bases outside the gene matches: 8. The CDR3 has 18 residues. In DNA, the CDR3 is TGTGCCAGTAGTGACCGGGACAGGGCTTCCTCTGGGGCCAACGTCCTGACTTTC. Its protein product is CASSDRDRASSGANVLTF.

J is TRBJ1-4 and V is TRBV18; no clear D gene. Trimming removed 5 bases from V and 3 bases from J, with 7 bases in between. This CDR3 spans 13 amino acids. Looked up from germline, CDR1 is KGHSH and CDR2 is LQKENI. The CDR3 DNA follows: TGTGCCAGCTCAACCCAGGCTAATGAAAAACTGTTTTTT. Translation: CASSTQANEKLFF. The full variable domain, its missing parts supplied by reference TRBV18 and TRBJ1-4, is NAGVMQNPRHLVRRRGQEARLRCSPMKGHSHVYWYRQLPEEGLKFMVYLQKENIIDESGMPKERFSAEFPKEGPSILRIQQVVRGDSAAYFCASSTQANEKLFFGSGTQLSVL.

As DNA, the CDR3 is TGTGCCAGCAGCTTTGGGCCTGACATATTAATAGACACCGGGGAGCTGTTTTTT. Its protein is CASSFGPDILIDTGELFF. This chain links TRBV5-6 with TRBJ2-2; D gene ambiguous. The V end lost 2 bases, the J end lost 3 bases, and 20 bases lay between the germline ends. The V gene's germline CDR1 is SGHDT and CDR2 YYEEEE. CDR3 length: 18 residues.

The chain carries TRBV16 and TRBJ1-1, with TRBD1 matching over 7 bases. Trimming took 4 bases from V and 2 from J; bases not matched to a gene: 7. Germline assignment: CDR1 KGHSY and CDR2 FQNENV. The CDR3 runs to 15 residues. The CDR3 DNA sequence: TGTGCCAGCAGCCCGACGACAGGGTCCAACACTGAAGCTTTCTTT. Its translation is CASSPTTGSNTEAFF.

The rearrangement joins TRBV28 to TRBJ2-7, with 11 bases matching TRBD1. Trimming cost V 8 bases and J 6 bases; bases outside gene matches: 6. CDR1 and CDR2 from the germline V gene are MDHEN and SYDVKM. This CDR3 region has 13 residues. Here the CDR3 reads CASATGQGGEQYF. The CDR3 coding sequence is TGTGCCAGCGCCACGGGACAGGGGGGCGAGCAGTACTTC.

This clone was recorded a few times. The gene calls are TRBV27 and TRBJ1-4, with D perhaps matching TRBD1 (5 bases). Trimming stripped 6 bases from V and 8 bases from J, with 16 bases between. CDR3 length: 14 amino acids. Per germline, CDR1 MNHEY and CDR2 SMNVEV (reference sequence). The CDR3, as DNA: TGTGCCAGCAGAAAGGGACTTGTGGGAGAAAAACTGTTTTTT. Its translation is CASRKGLVGEKLFF.

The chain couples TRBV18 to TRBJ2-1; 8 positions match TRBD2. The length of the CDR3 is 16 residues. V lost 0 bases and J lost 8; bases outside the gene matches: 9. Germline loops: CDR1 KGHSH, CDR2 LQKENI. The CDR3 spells CASSPPVGGAGYEQFF. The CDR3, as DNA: TGTGCCAGCTCACCACCGGTCGGGGGGGCGGGCTATGAGCAGTTCTTC.

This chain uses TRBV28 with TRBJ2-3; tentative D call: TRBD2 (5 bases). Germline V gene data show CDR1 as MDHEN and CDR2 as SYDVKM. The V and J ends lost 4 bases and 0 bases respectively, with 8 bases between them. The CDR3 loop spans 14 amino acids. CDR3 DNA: TGTGCCAGCAGTTGGACTGGGAGCACAGATACGCAGTATTTT. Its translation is CASSWTGSTDTQYF. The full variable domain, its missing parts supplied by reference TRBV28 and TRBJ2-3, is DVKVTQSSRYLVKRTGEKVFLECVQDMDHENMFWYRQDPGLGLRLIYFSYDVKMKEKGDIPEGYSVSREKKERFSLILESASTNQTSMYLCASSWTGSTDTQYFGPGTRLTVL.

CDR3 sequence (DNA): TGTGCCAGCAGTTTAAGTAGGGGGCGTTCGTACGAGCAGTACTTC. Translation: CASSLSRGRSYEQYF. This rearrangement joins TRBV28 to TRBJ2-7, with 7 bases lining up with TRBD1. The CDR3 covers 15 residues. Germline V gene data show CDR1 as MDHEN and CDR2 as SYDVKM. Unmatched junction bases numbered 8, after V lost 2 bases and J lost 4 bases.

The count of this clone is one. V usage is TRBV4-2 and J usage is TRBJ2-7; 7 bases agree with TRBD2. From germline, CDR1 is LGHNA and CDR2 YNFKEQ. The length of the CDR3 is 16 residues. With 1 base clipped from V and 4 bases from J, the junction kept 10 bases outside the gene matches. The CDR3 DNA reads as TGTGCCAGCAGCCAAGGACCGGGACTACCCGTTTACGAGCAGTACTTC. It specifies CASSQGPGLPVYEQYF.

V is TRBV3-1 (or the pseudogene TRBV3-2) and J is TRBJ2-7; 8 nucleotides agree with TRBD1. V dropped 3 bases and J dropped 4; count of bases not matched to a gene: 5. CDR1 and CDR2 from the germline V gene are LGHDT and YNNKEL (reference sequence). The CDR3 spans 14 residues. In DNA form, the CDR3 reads TGTGCCAGCAGCCACGGACAGGGCAGATACGAGCAGTACTTC. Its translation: CASSHGQGRYEQYF.

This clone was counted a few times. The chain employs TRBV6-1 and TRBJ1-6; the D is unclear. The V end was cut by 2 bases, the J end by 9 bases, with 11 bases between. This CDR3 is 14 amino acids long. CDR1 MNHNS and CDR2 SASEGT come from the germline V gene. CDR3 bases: TGTGCCAGCAGTGAACTACGGGGAATTTCACCCCTCCACTTT. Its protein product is CASSELRGISPLHF.

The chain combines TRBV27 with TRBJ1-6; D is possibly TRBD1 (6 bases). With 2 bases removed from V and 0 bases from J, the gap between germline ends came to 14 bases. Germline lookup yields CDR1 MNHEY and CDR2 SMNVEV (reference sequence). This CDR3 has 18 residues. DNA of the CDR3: TGTGCCAGCAGTTTAGCCTCCAGGGGAATCTCCTATAATTCACCCCTCCACTTT. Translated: CASSLASRGISYNSPLHF.

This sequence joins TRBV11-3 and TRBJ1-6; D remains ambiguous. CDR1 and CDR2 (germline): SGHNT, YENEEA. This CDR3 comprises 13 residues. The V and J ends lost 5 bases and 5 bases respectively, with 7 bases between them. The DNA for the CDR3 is TGTGCCAGCAGCGTACACAATAATTCACCCCTCCACTTT. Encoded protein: CASSVHNNSPLHF.

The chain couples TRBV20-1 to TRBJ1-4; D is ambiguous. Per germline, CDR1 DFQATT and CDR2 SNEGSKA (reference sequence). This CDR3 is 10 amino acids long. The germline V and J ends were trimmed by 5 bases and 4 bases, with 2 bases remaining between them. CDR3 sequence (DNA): TGCAGTGCTCGTAATGAAAAACTGTTTTTT. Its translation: CSARNEKLFF.

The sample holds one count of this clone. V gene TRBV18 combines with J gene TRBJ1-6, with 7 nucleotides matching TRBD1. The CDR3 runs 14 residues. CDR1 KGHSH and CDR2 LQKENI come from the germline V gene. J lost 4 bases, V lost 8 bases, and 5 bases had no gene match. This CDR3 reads CASRPGQYNSPLHF. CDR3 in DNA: TGTGCCAGCCGACCGGGACAGTATAATTCACCCCTCCACTTT.

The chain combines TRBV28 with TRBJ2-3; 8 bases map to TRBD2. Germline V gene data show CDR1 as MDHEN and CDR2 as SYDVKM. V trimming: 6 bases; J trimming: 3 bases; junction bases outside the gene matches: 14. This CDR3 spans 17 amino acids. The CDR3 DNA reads TGTGCCAGCAGCCCACACCCGGGGGGGGGCGTGACAGATACGCAGTATTTT. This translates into CASSPHPGGGVTDTQYF.

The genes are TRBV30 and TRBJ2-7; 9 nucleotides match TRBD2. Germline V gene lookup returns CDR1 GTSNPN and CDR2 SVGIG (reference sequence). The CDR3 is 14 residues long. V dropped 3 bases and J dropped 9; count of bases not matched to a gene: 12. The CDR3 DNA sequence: TGTGCCTGGAGGGGGACTAGCCCTGTGGTCGGGCAGTACTTC. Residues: CAWRGTSPVVGQYF. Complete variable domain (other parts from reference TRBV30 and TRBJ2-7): SQTIHQWPATLVQPVGSPLSLECTVEGTSNPNLYWYRQAAGRGLQLLFYSVGIGQISSEVPQNLSASRPQDRQFILSSKKLLLSDSGFYLCAWRGTSPVVGQYFGPGTRLTVT.

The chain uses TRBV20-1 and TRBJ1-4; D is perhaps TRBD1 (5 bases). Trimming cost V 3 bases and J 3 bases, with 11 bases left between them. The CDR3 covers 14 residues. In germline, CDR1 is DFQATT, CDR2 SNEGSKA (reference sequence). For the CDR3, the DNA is TGCAGTGCTAGTCCCGCGGGGGCTAATGAAAAACTGTTTTTT. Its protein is CSASPAGANEKLFF.

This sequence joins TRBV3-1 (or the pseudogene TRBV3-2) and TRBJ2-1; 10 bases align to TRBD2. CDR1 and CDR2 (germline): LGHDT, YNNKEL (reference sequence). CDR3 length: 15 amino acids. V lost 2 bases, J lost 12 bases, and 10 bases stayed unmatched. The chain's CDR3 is CASSQPGLANLRQFF. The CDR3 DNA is TGTGCCAGCAGCCAACCGGGACTAGCGAATTTAAGGCAGTTCTTC.

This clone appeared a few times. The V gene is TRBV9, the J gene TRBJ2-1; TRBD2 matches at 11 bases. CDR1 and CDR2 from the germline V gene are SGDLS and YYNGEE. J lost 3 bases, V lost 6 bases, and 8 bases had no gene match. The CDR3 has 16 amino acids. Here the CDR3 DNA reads TGTGCCAGCACTCGGGACGGACTAGCGGGCTACAATGAGCAGTTCTTC. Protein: CASTRDGLAGYNEQFF.

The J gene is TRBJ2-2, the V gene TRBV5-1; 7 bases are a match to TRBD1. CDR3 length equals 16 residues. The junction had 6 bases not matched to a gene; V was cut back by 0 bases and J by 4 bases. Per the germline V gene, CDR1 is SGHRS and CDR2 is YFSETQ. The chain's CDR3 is CASSLEWAGGTGELFF. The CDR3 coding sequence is TGCGCCAGCAGCTTGGAGTGGGCAGGGGGCACCGGGGAGCTGTTTTTT. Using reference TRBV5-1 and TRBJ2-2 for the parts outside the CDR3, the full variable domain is KAGVTQTPRYLIKTRGQQVTLSCSPISGHRSVSWYQQTPGQGLQFLFEYFSETQRNKGNFPGRFSGRQFSNSRSEMNVSTLELGDSALYLCASSLEWAGGTGELFFGEGSRLTVL.